The present entry profiles one T cell receptor beta chain with its context. This sample is part of a study of blood T cell repertoires in COVID-19. Study summary: Collection of acute and convalescent COVID-19 samples took place in the United States, Italy and Spain.

TCRdb keeps only in-frame clones here, not all; method: immunoSEQ multiplex PCR. The sample contains roughly 110,000 clones, more than 70% of which appear only once. This receptor was taken from a woman aged 55-69 years with COVID-19, enrolled during active disease. Sequencing was done on a sample of peripheral blood.

CDR3 amino acids: CAISDTPAGGRTGELFF. In nucleotides, the CDR3 is TGTGCCATCAGTGATACCCCCGCGGGGGGAAGGACCGGGGAGCTGTTTTTT. The V gene is TRBV10-3, the J gene TRBJ2-2; 8 bases align to TRBD2. Unmatched junction bases numbered 11, after V lost 3 bases and J lost 5 bases. The CDR3 sequence is 17 residues long. Looked up from germline, CDR1 is ENHRY and CDR2 is SYGVKD.